The 18 T cell receptor beta chains presented below share a single source sample, sequenced in a study of Graves' ophthalmopathy and Graves' hyperthyroidism. The authors amplified TCR beta CDR3 regions from RNA transcripts. A first-round RT-PCR used HTBI primers, followed by a second-round multiplex PCR. Each CDR3 protein gets one entry after TCRdb re-called the multiplex PCR reads with MiXCR. The sample yields 650,000 to 900,000 distinct CDR3 sequences, 40% seen once. Sequencing input: peripheral blood. The origin of the receptors is an adult man with Graves' ophthalmopathy.

In its sample, this clonotype was seen many times. The genes are TRBV7-9 and TRBJ1-4; D call uncertain. V was clipped by 1 base and J by 8 bases, with 8 bases between them. The CDR3 is 13 amino acids. Germline CDR1 SEHNR, CDR2 FQNEAQ (reference sequence). The CDR3 region has the DNA TGTGCCAGCAGCTTAGTAGGTGCGGAAAAACTGTTTTTT. Its protein is CASSLVGAEKLFF.

This rearrangement joins TRBV10-3 to TRBJ2-7; possibly TRBD1 for D (5 bases). Between the trimmed V and J ends, which lost 4 bases and 5 bases, there was a span of 18 bases. From germline, CDR1 is ENHRY and CDR2 SYGVKD. CDR3 length: 15 residues. The chain's CDR3 is CAISVTGQGKNEQYF. CDR3 coding DNA: TGTGCCATCAGTGTAACAGGCCAGGGAAAGAACGAGCAGTACTTC.

This clonotype was seen only once. Germline and junction disagree at one end, which may indicate a read error. The chain is built from TRBV10-3 and TRBJ2-6; TRBD2 is a possible D gene (5 bases). This CDR3 comprises 17 residues. In germline, CDR1 is ENHRY, CDR2 SYGVKD. CDR3 amino acids: CVISPEKAGSGANVLTF. CDR3 nucleotide sequence: TGTGTCATCAGTCCGGAGAAGGCGGGCTCTGGGGCCAACGTCCTGACTTTC.

This clonotype appeared a single time. The chain couples TRBV6-6 to TRBJ1-6; a weak D match, TRBD1 (5 bases). Trimming removed 8 bases from V and 8 bases from J, with 16 bases in between. This CDR3 spans 14 amino acids. Germline V gives CDR1 MNHNY, CDR2 SVGAGI (reference sequence). The CDR3 spells CASGPLGADSPLHF. The CDR3 region has the DNA TGTGCCAGCGGACCACTAGGGGCGGATTCACCCCTCCACTTT.

The chain is built from TRBV5-4 and TRBJ2-5; 7 nucleotides match TRBD1. The CDR3 covers 14 residues. V lost 4 bases and J lost 3; bases outside the gene matches: 6. Germline V gives CDR1 SGHNT, CDR2 YYREEE (reference sequence). The CDR3 loop reads CASSKTGSKETQYF. CDR3 DNA: TGTGCCAGCAGCAAGACAGGGTCGAAAGAGACCCAGTACTTC.

The gene calls are TRBV7-9 and TRBJ2-7; no definite D call. Trimming shortened V by 11 bases and J by 4 bases, and 18 bases separated the two germline ends. The CDR3 is made up of 13 amino acids. CDR1 SEHNR and CDR2 FQNEAQ come from the germline V gene (reference sequence). CDR3 sequence (DNA): TGTGCCTCTCGCTTGGCCGTCGAGTACGAGCAGTACTTC. Amino acids: CASRLAVEYEQYF.

The chain carries TRBV10-2 and TRBJ2-2; 8 bases are shared with TRBD2. Germline V gene lookup returns CDR1 WSHSY and CDR2 SAAADI. The V gene end was trimmed by 9 bases and the J gene end by 5 bases; junction bases not matched to a gene: 11. The CDR3 runs to 15 residues. In DNA form, the CDR3 reads TGCGCCAGTTCTTACGGGGGGGGAAGTACCGGGGAGCTGTTTTTT. It is translated as CASSYGGGSTGELFF.

This clonotype came up once. The CDR3, as DNA: TGCAGCGGGTGGACCTCTGGAAACACCATATATTTT. This codes for CSGWTSGNTIYF. The chain has TRBV29-1 and TRBJ1-3; D is unclear. This CDR3 region has 12 residues. In germline, CDR1 is SQVTM, CDR2 ANQGSEA. V lost 7 bases and J lost 0, with 7 bases in between.

This clonotype was seen more than once but under ten times. V usage is TRBV14 and J usage is TRBJ2-6, with D perhaps being TRBD1 or TRBD2 (5 bases each). The germline V gene encodes CDR1 SGHDN and CDR2 FVKESK. The CDR3 extends over 17 amino acids. Trimming took 4 bases from V and 0 from J, leaving 13 bases between them. DNA of the CDR3: TGTGCCAGCAGCCTAGGGACGATTTTCTCTGGGGCCAACGTCCTGACTTTC. This encodes CASSLGTIFSGANVLTF.

V and J are TRBV7-9 and TRBJ2-2, with TRBD1 matching 7 bases. J gave up 4 bases and V 4 bases, and 3 bases lay outside the gene matches. The CDR3 consists of 14 residues. Per the germline V gene, CDR1 is SEHNR and CDR2 is FQNEAQ (reference sequence). The CDR3 is CASSYRGPTGELFF. CDR3 nucleotide sequence: TGTGCCAGCAGCTACAGGGGTCCCACCGGGGAGCTGTTTTTT.

In nucleotides, the CDR3 is TGTGCCACCAGCAGAGACTTGAACACCGGGGAGCTGTTTTTT. Its protein product is CATSRDLNTGELFF. This chain joins TRBV15 and TRBJ2-2, with no clear D. Per germline, CDR1 LNHNV and CDR2 YYDKDF (reference sequence). V lost 0 bases, J lost 1 base, and 3 bases lay in between. The CDR3 contains 14 residues.

V and J are TRBV25-1 and TRBJ2-5, with 7 positions matching TRBD2. With V trimmed by 3 bases and J by 2 bases, 9 bases remained unmatched. The CDR3 runs to 16 residues. Looked up from germline, CDR1 is MGHDK and CDR2 is SYGVNS. The CDR3 nucleotides read TGTGCCAGCAGTGATTTTGGCCCCGGGGGGCAAGAGACCCAGTACTTC. It codes for CASSDFGPGGQETQYF. Complete variable domain (other parts from reference TRBV25-1 and TRBJ2-5): EADIYQTPRYLVIGTGKKITLECSQTMGHDKMYWYQQDPGMELHLIHYSYGVNSTEKGDLSSESTVSRIRTEHFPLTLESARPSHTSQYLCASSDFGPGGQETQYFGPGTRLLVL.

This clonotype was found once. The chain joins TRBV25-1 to TRBJ2-2; 9 bases match TRBD1. Trimming cost V 6 bases and J 4 bases; bases outside gene matches: 9. Germline V gives CDR1 MGHDK, CDR2 SYGVNS. This CDR3 has 16 amino acids. CDR3 nucleotides: TGTGCCAGCAGCGGAAAGGGACAGGGTTTCACCGGGGAGCTGTTTTTT. Protein sequence: CASSGKGQGFTGELFF.

This clonotype has just a few counts. This sequence joins TRBV2 and TRBJ2-7, with TRBD1 matching over 7 bases. Germline CDR1 and CDR2: SNHLY and FYNNEI. The CDR3 has 15 residues. V lost 3 bases, J lost 7 bases, and 12 bases stayed unmatched. The CDR3 DNA follows: TGTGCCAGCAGTGACTCAAGGGGGCCTCTGAGTGAGCAGTACTTC. Translated: CASSDSRGPLSEQYF.

V and J are TRBV14 and TRBJ2-3; D not certain. Between the trimmed V and J ends, which lost 1 base and 6 bases, there was a span of 5 bases. Per the germline V gene, CDR1 is SGHDN and CDR2 is FVKESK. The CDR3 runs to 12 residues. This chain's CDR3 is CASSQAGDTQYF. The CDR3 nucleotides are TGTGCCAGCAGCCAAGCCGGGGATACGCAGTATTTT.

Ten or more counts support this clonotype. The chain uses TRBV10-2 and TRBJ1-2; possibly TRBD1 for D (5 bases). The germline V gene has CDR1 WSHSY and CDR2 SAAADI. The CDR3 consists of 13 residues. V was shortened by 3 bases and J by 8 bases, with 13 bases between the two germline ends. The CDR3: CASSEAGREGYTF. The CDR3 bases are TGCGCCAGCAGTGAAGCAGGCAGGGAAGGCTACACCTTC.

J is TRBJ1-2 and V is TRBV7-2; 11 bases agree with TRBD1. Germline trimming cut 3 bases from V and 8 bases from J; bases unmatched to any gene: 5. The CDR3 totals 14 residues. CDR1 and CDR2 from the germline V gene are SGHTA and FQGNSA. The chain's CDR3 is CASSFGTGGSGYTF. The CDR3 DNA reads as TGTGCCAGCAGCTTTGGGACAGGGGGGAGCGGCTACACCTTC.

This sequence joins TRBV6-5 and TRBJ1-1; D might be TRBD1 (5 bases). The CDR3 has 14 amino acids. CDR1 and CDR2 (germline): MNHEY, SVGAGI. Trimming stripped 1 base from V and 4 bases from J, with 10 bases between. The CDR3 loop reads CASSYLSGGTEAFF. DNA for the CDR3: TGTGCCAGCAGTTACTTAAGTGGGGGCACTGAAGCTTTCTTT.